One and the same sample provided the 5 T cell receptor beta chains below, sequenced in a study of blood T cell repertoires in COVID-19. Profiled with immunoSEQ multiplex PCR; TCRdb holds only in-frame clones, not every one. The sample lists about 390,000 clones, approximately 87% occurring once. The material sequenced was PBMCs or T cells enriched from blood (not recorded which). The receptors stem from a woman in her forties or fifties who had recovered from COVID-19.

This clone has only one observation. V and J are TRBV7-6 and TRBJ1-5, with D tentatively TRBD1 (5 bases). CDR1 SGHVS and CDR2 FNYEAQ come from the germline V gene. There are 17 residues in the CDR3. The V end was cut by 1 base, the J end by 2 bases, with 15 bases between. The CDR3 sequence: CASSLGGGGEGNQPQHF. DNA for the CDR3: TGTGCCAGCAGCTTAGGCGGGGGAGGGGAGGGCAATCAGCCCCAGCATTTT. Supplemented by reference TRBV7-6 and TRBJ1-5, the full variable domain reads GAGVSQSPRYKVTKRGQDVALRCDPISGHVSLYWYRQALGQGPEFLTYFNYEAQQDKSGLPNDRFSAERPEGSISTLTIQRTEQRDSAMYRCASSLGGGGEGNQPQHFGDGTRLSIL.

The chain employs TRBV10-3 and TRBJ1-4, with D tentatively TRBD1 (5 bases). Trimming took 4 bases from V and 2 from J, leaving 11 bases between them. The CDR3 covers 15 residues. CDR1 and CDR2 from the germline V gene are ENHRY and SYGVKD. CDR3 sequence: CAISATGSTNEKLFF. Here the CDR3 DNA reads TGTGCCATCAGTGCTACAGGTTCCACTAATGAAAAACTGTTTTTT.

DNA for the CDR3: TGTGCCAGTACAGGGGATCGCACCGGGGAGCTGTTTTTT. Protein product: CASTGDRTGELFF. The chain employs TRBV7-2 and TRBJ2-2; 7 nucleotides align to TRBD1. The V gene's germline CDR1 is SGHTA and CDR2 FQGNSA. The CDR3 totals 13 residues. V shed 9 bases and J 4 bases; nucleotides not matched to a gene: 5.

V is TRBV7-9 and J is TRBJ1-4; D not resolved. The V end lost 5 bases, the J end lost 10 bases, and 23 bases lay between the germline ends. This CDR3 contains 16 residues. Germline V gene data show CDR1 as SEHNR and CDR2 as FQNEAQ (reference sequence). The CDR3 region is CASSARATDGGGKLFF. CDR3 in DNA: TGTGCCAGCAGCGCCCGAGCAACAGACGGAGGAGGAAAACTGTTTTTT.

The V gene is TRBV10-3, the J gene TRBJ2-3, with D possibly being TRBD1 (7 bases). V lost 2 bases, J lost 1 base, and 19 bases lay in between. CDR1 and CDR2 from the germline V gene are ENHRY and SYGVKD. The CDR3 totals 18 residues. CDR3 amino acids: CAISEAGQTPSGTDTQYF. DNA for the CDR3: TGTGCCATCAGTGAGGCGGGACAGACTCCTTCTGGCACAGATACGCAGTATTTT.